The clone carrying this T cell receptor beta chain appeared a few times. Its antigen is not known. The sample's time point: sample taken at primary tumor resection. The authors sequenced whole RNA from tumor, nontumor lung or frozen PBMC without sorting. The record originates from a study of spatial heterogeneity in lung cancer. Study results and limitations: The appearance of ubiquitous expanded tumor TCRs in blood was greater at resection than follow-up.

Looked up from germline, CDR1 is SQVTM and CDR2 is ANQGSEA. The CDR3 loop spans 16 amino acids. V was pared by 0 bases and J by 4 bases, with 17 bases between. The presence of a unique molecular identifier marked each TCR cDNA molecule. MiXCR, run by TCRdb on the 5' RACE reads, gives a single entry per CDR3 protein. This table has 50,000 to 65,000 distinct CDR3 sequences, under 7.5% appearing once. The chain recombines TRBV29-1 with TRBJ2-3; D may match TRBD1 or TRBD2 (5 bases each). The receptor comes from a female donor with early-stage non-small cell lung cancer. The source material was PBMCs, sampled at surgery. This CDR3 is CSVEDLEGLVSDTQYF. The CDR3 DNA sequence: TGCAGCGTTGAAGATCTTGAGGGGTTGGTTTCAGATACGCAGTATTTT.